The 21 T cell receptor beta chains listed next were all sequenced from one sample in a study of blood T cell repertoires in COVID-19 (dated by TCRdb to 2020 to 2022). The protocol used for the library was the immunoSEQ multiplex PCR assay. The immuneACCESS repertoire file appears here via TCRdb, limited to in-frame rearrangements. These files lack a portion of the clones; in checked studies, under half of the deficit traces to unresolved V genes, and the cause of the others is not known. In this sample the table shows 150,000 to 200,000 clones, 88% of which occur a single time. Of the sample, under 5% falls within the top ten clones. The sample was peripheral blood. These receptors were obtained from a human donor in a cohort sampled during active COVID-19.

The chain uses TRBV14 and TRBJ2-7; D is perhaps TRBD2 (6 bases). Deletions cut 4 bases from V and 4 bases from J, with 14 bases between. Germline V gene sequence: CDR1 SGHDN, CDR2 FVKESK. The CDR3 totals 14 residues. In DNA form, the CDR3 reads TGTGCCAGCAGCCGTACGGGACTTTGGTACGAGCAGTACTTC. It yields the protein CASSRTGLWYEQYF. Combining the CDR3 with reference TRBV14 and TRBJ2-7 gives the whole variable domain EAGVTQFPSHSVIEKGQTVTLRCDPISGHDNLYWYRRVMGKEIKFLLHFVKESKQDESGMPNNRFLAERTGGTYSTLKVQPAELEDSGVYFCASSRTGLWYEQYFGPGTRLTVT.

This rearrangement joins TRBV4-1 to TRBJ2-7; the D is unclear. The germline V and J ends were trimmed by 0 bases and 4 bases, with 10 bases remaining between them. In germline, CDR1 is MGHRA, CDR2 YSYEKL. CDR3 length: 14 residues. This CDR3 reads CASSQDITWYEQYF. The CDR3 DNA reads TGCGCCAGCAGCCAAGATATCACTTGGTACGAGCAGTACTTC.

The CDR3 loop reads CASSTQQNRELFF. For the CDR3, the DNA is TGTGCCAGTAGTACCCAACAGAACCGGGAGCTGTTTTTT. The chain links TRBV19 to TRBJ2-2, with D uncertain. V was clipped by 4 bases and J by 9 bases, with 12 bases between them. Germline values: CDR1 LNHDA, CDR2 SQIVND (reference sequence). The CDR3 runs to 13 residues.

This clone has a single count. The chain couples TRBV5-1 to TRBJ2-1, with TRBD2 matching 15 bases. J was trimmed by 9 bases and V by 5 bases; bases with no gene match: 9. Germline assignment: CDR1 SGHRS and CDR2 YFSETQ. This CDR3 has 16 residues. CDR3 sequence reads: CASSFEGTSGRPEQFF. In DNA form, the CDR3 reads TGCGCCAGCAGTTTCGAGGGGACTAGCGGGAGGCCTGAGCAGTTCTTC.

This clone has only a few counts. The CDR3 sequence is CATRQNPSNYGYTF. In DNA form, the CDR3 reads TGTGCCACAAGACAGAATCCATCTAACTATGGCTACACCTTC. This chain uses TRBV19 with TRBJ1-2, with a tentative D call TRBD1 (5 bases). This CDR3 is built from 14 residues. Trimming shortened V by 10 bases and J by 0 bases, and 15 bases separated the two germline ends. Germline V gene sequence: CDR1 LNHDA, CDR2 SQIVND (reference sequence).

The chain employs TRBV6-2 or TRBV6-3 and TRBJ1-2, with 7 bases lining up with TRBD1. From germline, CDR1 is MNHEY and CDR2 SVGEGT. The CDR3 runs to 14 residues. V dropped 0 bases and J dropped 4; count of bases not matched to a gene: 2. This chain's CDR3 is CASSYSGQSYGYTF. The CDR3, as DNA: TGTGCCAGCAGTTACTCGGGACAGAGCTATGGCTACACCTTC.

V and J are TRBV7-8 and TRBJ2-7; 8 nucleotides line up with TRBD2. There are 18 residues in the CDR3. The ends lost 2 bases at V and 0 bases at J; junction bases unmatched: 12. Germline loops: CDR1 SGHVS, CDR2 FQNEAQ. The CDR3 loop reads CASSLIGGGRTSSYEQYF. The CDR3 bases are TGTGCCAGCAGCTTAATCGGGGGCGGGAGGACCAGCTCCTACGAGCAGTACTTC.

This clone appeared a single time. V and J are TRBV7-9 and TRBJ2-7; 11 bases fit TRBD1. CDR1 is SEHNR and CDR2 is FQNEAQ in the germline V gene (reference sequence). CDR3 length: 15 amino acids. Trimming took 6 bases from V and 3 from J; bases not matched to a gene: 7. The CDR3 sequence is CASSRTGTGGYEQYF. In DNA, the CDR3 is TGTGCCAGCAGTCGCACCGGGACAGGGGGCTACGAGCAGTACTTC.

V is TRBV12-3 or TRBV12-4 and J is TRBJ2-1; 7 nucleotides match TRBD2. This CDR3 spans 13 amino acids. V lost 5 bases, J lost 7 bases, and 5 bases stayed unmatched. This chain's CDR3 is CASSQLARNEQFF. Here the CDR3 DNA reads TGTGCCAGCAGTCAACTAGCGAGAAATGAGCAGTTCTTC.

V gene TRBV10-3 combines with J gene TRBJ1-5; 9 bases map to TRBD1. The CDR3 is made up of 13 amino acids. V shed 11 bases, J shed 6 bases, and the junction held 8 bases outside the gene matches. Per the germline V gene, CDR1 is ENHRY and CDR2 is SYGVKD. The CDR3 DNA follows: TGTGCCTCCACAGGGGGCACGTCTCAGCCCCAGCATTTT. Translating it yields CASTGGTSQPQHF.

This chain uses TRBV11-2 with TRBJ2-1; 10 nucleotides match TRBD2. V shed 7 bases, J shed 9 bases, and the junction held 18 bases outside the gene matches. The germline gives CDR1 SGHAT, CDR2 FQNNGV. The CDR3 has 17 amino acids. This chain's CDR3 is CASTMGRGASGRSEQFF. CDR3 sequence (DNA): TGTGCCAGCACCATGGGCCGTGGGGCTAGCGGGAGAAGTGAGCAGTTCTTC.

J is TRBJ1-2 and V is TRBV2, with D possibly matching TRBD1 (5 bases). This CDR3 is built from 14 residues. The ends were cut back, 4 bases at V and 4 bases at J, with 13 bases in the middle. Germline loops: CDR1 SNHLY, CDR2 FYNNEI. The CDR3 here is CASSVMHGAYGYTF. DNA for the CDR3: TGTGCCAGCAGTGTAATGCATGGGGCCTATGGCTACACCTTC.

The CDR3 DNA sequence: TGCGCCAGCAGCTGGCGGACAGGCAGCACAGATACGCAGTATTTT. This encodes CASSWRTGSTDTQYF. This sequence joins TRBV5-1 and TRBJ2-3; 7 bases are shared with TRBD1. The CDR3 is made up of 15 amino acids. V shed 3 bases, J shed 0 bases, and the junction held 4 bases outside the gene matches. The germline V gene has CDR1 SGHRS and CDR2 YFSETQ.

The genes are TRBV5-1 and TRBJ2-3, with 10 positions matching TRBD2. Germline lookup yields CDR1 SGHRS and CDR2 YFSETQ. V lost 1 base, J lost 2 bases, and 13 bases stayed unmatched. The CDR3 is 19 amino acids. The CDR3 loop reads CASSLTSSGSRRATDTQYF. Here the CDR3 DNA reads TGCGCCAGCAGCTTGACTTCTAGCGGGAGCAGGAGGGCCACAGATACGCAGTATTTT.

CDR3 residues: CASSEAGVYTEAFF. In nucleotides, the CDR3 is TGCGCCAGCAGTGAGGCAGGGGTTTATACTGAAGCTTTCTTT. The V and J genes are TRBV10-2 and TRBJ1-1; TRBD1 might be the D (6 bases). The CDR3 length is 14 residues. V was shortened by 2 bases and J by 5 bases, with 12 bases between the two germline ends. The germline V gene encodes CDR1 WSHSY and CDR2 SAAADI.

The chain has TRBV5-1 and TRBJ1-1; a possible D gene is TRBD1 (5 bases). This CDR3 spans 14 amino acids. V lost 4 bases, J lost 5 bases, and 15 bases lay in between. Germline assignment: CDR1 SGHRS and CDR2 YFSETQ. The CDR3 here is CASSMGVYGTEAFF. Here the CDR3 DNA reads TGCGCCAGCAGCATGGGGGTTTACGGGACTGAAGCTTTCTTT.

V and J are TRBV7-8 and TRBJ2-1; 9 bases agree with TRBD2. V was pared by 2 bases and J by 6 bases, with 5 bases of the junction left unmatched. The CDR3 is 15 amino acids. Germline V gene sequence: CDR1 SGHVS, CDR2 FQNEAQ. CDR3: CASSLRAGGSNEQFF. The CDR3 DNA follows: TGTGCCAGCAGCTTAAGAGCGGGAGGCTCCAATGAGCAGTTCTTC.

This chain joins TRBV7-9 and TRBJ1-5; D gene uncertain. CDR1 is SEHNR, CDR2 FQNEAQ, per germline (reference sequence). Deletions cut 4 bases from V and 3 bases from J, with 7 bases between. The CDR3 extends over 13 amino acids. CDR3 protein: CASSSTYNQPQHF. DNA of the CDR3: TGTGCCAGCAGCTCAACCTACAATCAGCCCCAGCATTTT.

The chain recombines TRBV7-6 with TRBJ2-1, with 8 bases identical to TRBD2. Germline trimming cut 0 bases from V and 7 bases from J; bases unmatched to any gene: 5. CDR3 length: 15 amino acids. Germline lookup yields CDR1 SGHVS and CDR2 FNYEAQ. In DNA form, the CDR3 reads TGTGCCAGCAGCTTAGCTCGGGAGGGCCTGAATGAGCAGTTCTTC. Translating it yields CASSLAREGLNEQFF.

This clone was observed a single time. The chain combines TRBV11-2 with TRBJ2-7, with TRBD2 identical over 8 bases. V lost 2 bases to trimming and J lost 2 bases; unmatched junction nucleotides: 2. There are 14 residues in the CDR3. Germline CDR1 reads SGHAT; CDR2 reads FQNNGV. The CDR3 loop reads CASSLNGRAYEQYF. Written as DNA, the CDR3 is TGTGCCAGCAGCTTAAACGGGAGGGCCTACGAGCAGTACTTC.

This chain joins TRBV6-6 and TRBJ2-7, with a tentative D call TRBD1 (6 bases). V lost 2 bases to trimming and J lost 7 bases, with 15 bases between them. The CDR3 contains 14 residues. Germline values: CDR1 MNHNY, CDR2 SVGAGI (reference sequence). CDR3 DNA: TGTGCCAGCAGTTACCCCCAGGTGGGGGCAGAGCAGTACTTC. This gives the protein CASSYPQVGAEQYF.